This T cell receptor beta chain was captured by sequencing in a study of OX40 agonist ivuxolimab in advanced cancers. Overall study: Patients receiving dose escalation had hepatocellular carcinoma, melanoma, renal cell or head and neck cancer.

This CDR3 has 15 residues. Germline V gene lookup returns CDR1 SGDLS and CDR2 YYNGEE. V was pared by 7 bases and J by 6 bases, with 8 bases of the junction left unmatched. This clone occurred once. Using immunoSEQ multiplex PCR, the repertoire was profiled, and TCRdb retains in-frame clones only, with some absent. Of around 38,000 clones listed, around four fifths were seen once; the top ten hold about 20%. This sequence was found in an adult with an advanced solid tumor such as melanoma, head and neck, liver or kidney cancer. The specimen was CD4+ or CD8+ T cells sorted from blood, collected in a trial of the OX40 agonist ivuxolimab. The chain is built from TRBV9 and TRBJ2-7; 15 bases fit TRBD2. CDR3 region: CASGLAGGPGTEQYF. CDR3 DNA: TGTGCCAGCGGACTAGCGGGAGGGCCTGGGACCGAGCAGTACTTC.